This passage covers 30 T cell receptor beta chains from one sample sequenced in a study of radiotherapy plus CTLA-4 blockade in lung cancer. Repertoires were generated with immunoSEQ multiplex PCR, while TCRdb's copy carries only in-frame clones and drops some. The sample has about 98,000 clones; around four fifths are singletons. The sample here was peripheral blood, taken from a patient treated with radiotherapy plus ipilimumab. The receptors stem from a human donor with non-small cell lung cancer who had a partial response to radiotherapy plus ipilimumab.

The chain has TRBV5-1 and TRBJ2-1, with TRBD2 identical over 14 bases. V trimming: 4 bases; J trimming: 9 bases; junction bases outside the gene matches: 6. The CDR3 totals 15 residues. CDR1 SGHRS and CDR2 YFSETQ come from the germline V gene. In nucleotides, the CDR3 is TGCGCCAGCAGCGAGGGACTAGCGGGAGAATCTGAGCAGTTCTTC. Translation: CASSEGLAGESEQFF.

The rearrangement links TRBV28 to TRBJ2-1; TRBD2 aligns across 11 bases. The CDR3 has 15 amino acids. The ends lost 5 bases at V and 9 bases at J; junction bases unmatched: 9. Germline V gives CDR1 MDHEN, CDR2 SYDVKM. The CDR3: CASSPGVAGGPEQFF. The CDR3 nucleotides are TGTGCCAGCAGTCCAGGGGTAGCGGGAGGGCCTGAGCAGTTCTTC.

The CDR3: CASSSGTGSGTDTQYF. DNA for the CDR3: TGTGCCAGCAGCTCCGGGACAGGGTCGGGCACAGATACGCAGTATTTT. The chain recombines TRBV28 with TRBJ2-3; 9 bases align to TRBD1. This CDR3 has 16 residues. CDR1 MDHEN and CDR2 SYDVKM come from the germline V gene. The V gene end was trimmed by 6 bases and the J gene end by 1 base; junction bases not matched to a gene: 8.

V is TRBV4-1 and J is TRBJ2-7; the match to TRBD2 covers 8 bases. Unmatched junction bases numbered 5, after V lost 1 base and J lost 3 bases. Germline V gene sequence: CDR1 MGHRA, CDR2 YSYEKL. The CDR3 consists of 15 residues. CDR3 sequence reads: CASSQGVAGYYEQYF. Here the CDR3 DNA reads TGCGCCAGCAGCCAAGGGGTAGCGGGGTACTACGAGCAGTACTTC.

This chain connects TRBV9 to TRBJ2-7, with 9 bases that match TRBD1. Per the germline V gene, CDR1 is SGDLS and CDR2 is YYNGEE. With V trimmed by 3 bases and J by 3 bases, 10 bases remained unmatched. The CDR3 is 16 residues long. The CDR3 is CASSAPFGTGSYEQYF. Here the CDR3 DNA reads TGTGCCAGCAGCGCCCCCTTCGGGACAGGGAGCTACGAGCAGTACTTC.

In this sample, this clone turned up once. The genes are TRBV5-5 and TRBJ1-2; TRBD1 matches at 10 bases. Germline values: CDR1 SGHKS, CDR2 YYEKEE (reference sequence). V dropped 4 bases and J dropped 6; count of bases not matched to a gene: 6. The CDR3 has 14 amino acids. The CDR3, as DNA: TGTGCCAGCAGCGCCGGGACAGGGGAAAATGGCTACACCTTC. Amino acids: CASSAGTGENGYTF.

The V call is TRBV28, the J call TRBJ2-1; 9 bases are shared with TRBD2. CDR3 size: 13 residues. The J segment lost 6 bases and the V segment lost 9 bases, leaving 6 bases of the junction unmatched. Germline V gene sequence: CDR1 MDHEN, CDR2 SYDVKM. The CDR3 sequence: CASTAGGLNEQFF. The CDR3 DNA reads TGTGCCAGTACGGCGGGAGGGCTCAATGAGCAGTTCTTC.

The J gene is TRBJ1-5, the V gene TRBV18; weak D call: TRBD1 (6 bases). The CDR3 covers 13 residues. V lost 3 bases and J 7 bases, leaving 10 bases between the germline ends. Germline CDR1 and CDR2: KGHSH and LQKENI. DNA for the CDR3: TGTGCCAGCTCACCGGGAGGGGGGCAGCCCCAGCATTTT. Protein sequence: CASSPGGGQPQHF.

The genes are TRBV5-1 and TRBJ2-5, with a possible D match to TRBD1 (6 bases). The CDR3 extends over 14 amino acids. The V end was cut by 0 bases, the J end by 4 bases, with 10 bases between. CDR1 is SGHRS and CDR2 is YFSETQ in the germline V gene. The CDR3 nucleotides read TGCGCCAGCAGCTTGGGAACAGGGCTAGAGACCCAGTACTTC. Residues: CASSLGTGLETQYF.

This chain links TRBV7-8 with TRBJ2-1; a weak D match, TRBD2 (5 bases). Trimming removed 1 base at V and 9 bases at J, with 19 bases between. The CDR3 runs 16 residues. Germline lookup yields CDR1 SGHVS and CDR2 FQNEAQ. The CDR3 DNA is TGTGCCAGCAGCTTAGTTCTGGTCTATAGCGCCGGTGAGCAGTTCTTC. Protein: CASSLVLVYSAGEQFF. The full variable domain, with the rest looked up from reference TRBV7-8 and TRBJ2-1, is GAGVSQSPRYKVAKRGQDVALRCDPISGHVSLFWYQQALGQGPEFLTYFQNEAQLDKSGLPSDRFFAERPEGSVSTLKIQRTQQEDSAVYLCASSLVLVYSAGEQFFGPGTRLTVL.

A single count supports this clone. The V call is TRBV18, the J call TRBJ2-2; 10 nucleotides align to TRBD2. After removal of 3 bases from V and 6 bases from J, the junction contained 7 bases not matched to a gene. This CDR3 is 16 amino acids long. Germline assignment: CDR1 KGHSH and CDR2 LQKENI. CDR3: CASSPAASGSPGELFF. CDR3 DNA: TGTGCCAGCTCACCGGCGGCTAGCGGGAGCCCCGGGGAGCTGTTTTTT.

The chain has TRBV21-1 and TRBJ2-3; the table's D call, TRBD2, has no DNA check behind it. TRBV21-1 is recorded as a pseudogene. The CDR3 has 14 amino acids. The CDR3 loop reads CASPRREHTDTQYF. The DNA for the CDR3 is TGTGCCAGCCCACGTCGGGAACATACAGATACGCAGTATTTT.

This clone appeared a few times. CDR3 nucleotides: TGTGCCAGCAGCTTGTTCCTAGCGGGAGGGAGCTCCTACAATGAGCAGTTCTTC. This translates into CASSLFLAGGSSYNEQFF. The rearrangement links TRBV5-4 to TRBJ2-1, with 12 bases identical to TRBD2. The germline gives CDR1 SGHNT, CDR2 YYREEE (reference sequence). CDR3 size: 18 residues. Unmatched junction bases numbered 5, after V lost 1 base and J lost 0 bases. The full variable domain, with the rest looked up from reference TRBV5-4 and TRBJ2-1, is ETGVTQSPTHLIKTRGQQVTLRCSSQSGHNTVSWYQQALGQGPQFIFQYYREEENGRGNFPPRFSGLQFPNYSSELNVNALELDDSALYLCASSLFLAGGSSYNEQFFGPGTRLTVL.

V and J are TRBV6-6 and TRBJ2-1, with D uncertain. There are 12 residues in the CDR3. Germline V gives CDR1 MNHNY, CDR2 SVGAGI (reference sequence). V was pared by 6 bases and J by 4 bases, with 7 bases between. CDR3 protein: CASRFTYNEQFF. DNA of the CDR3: TGTGCCAGCAGATTTACTTACAATGAGCAGTTCTTC.

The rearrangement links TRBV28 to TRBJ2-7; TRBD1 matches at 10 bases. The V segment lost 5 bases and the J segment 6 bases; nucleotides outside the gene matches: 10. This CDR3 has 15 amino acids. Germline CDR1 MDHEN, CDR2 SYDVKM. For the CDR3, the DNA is TGTGCCAGCAGTGCCCCCGGGACAGGGGTTCGCGAGCAGTACTTC. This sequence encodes CASSAPGTGVREQYF. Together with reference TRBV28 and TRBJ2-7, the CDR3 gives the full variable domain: DVKVTQSSRYLVKRTGEKVFLECVQDMDHENMFWYRQDPGLGLRLIYFSYDVKMKEKGDIPEGYSVSREKKERFSLILESASTNQTSMYLCASSAPGTGVREQYFGPGTRLTVT.

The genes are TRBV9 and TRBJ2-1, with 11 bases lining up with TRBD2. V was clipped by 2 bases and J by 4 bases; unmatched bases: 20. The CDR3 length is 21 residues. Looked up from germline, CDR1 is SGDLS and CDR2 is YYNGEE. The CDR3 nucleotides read TGTGCCAGCAGCGTCACTCATACTAGCGGGAGAGTTGGGGTTCCTTACAATGAGCAGTTCTTC. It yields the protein CASSVTHTSGRVGVPYNEQFF.

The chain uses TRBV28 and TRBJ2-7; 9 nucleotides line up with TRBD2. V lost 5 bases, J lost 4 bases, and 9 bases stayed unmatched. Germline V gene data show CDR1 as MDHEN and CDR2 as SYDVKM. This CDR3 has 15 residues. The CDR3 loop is CASSGTGTSQYEQYF. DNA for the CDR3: TGTGCCAGCAGTGGAACCGGGACTAGCCAGTACGAGCAGTACTTC.

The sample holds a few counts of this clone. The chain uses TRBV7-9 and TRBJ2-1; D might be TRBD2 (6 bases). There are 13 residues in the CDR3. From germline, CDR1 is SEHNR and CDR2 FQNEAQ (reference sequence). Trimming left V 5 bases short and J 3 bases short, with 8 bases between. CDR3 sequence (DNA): TGTGCCAGCAGCGCCGGGAGCTACAATGAGCAGTTCTTC. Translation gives CASSAGSYNEQFF.

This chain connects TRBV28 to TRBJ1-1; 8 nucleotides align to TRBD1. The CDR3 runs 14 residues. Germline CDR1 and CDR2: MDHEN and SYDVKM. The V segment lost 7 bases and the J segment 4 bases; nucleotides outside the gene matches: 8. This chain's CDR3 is CASNPGGEVTEAFF. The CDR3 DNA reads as TGTGCCAGCAACCCAGGGGGCGAGGTCACTGAAGCTTTCTTT.

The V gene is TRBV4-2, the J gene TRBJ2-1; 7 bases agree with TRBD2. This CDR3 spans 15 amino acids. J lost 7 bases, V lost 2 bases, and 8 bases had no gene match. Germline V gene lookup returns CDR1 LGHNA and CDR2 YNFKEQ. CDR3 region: CASSQRRSGVNEQFF. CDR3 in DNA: TGTGCCAGCAGCCAAAGACGGAGCGGGGTGAATGAGCAGTTCTTC.

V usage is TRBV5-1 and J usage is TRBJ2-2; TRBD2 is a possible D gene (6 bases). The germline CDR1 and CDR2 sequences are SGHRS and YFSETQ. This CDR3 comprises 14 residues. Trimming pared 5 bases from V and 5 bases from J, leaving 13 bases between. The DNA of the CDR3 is TGCGCCAGCAGGGTAGCGGCGGAAACCGGGGAGCTGTTTTTT. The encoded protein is CASRVAAETGELFF. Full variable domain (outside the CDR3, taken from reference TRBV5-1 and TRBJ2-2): KAGVTQTPRYLIKTRGQQVTLSCSPISGHRSVSWYQQTPGQGLQFLFEYFSETQRNKGNFPGRFSGRQFSNSRSEMNVSTLELGDSALYLCASRVAAETGELFFGEGSRLTVL.

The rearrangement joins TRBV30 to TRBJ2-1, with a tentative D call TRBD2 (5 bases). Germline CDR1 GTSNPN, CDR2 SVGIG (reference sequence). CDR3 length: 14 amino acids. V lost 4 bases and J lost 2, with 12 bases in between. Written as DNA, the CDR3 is TGTGCCTGGACCCTAGACGGGACCTACAATGAGCAGTTCTTC. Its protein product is CAWTLDGTYNEQFF. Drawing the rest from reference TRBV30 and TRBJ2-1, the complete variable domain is SQTIHQWPATLVQPVGSPLSLECTVEGTSNPNLYWYRQAAGRGLQLLFYSVGIGQISSEVPQNLSASRPQDRQFILSSKKLLLSDSGFYLCAWTLDGTYNEQFFGPGTRLTVL.

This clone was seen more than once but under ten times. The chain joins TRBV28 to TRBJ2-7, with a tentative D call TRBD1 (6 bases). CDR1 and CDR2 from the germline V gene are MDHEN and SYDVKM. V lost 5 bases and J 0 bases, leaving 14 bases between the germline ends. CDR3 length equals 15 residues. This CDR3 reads CASSPPGTYSYEQYF. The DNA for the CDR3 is TGTGCCAGCAGTCCCCCCGGGACATACTCCTACGAGCAGTACTTC.

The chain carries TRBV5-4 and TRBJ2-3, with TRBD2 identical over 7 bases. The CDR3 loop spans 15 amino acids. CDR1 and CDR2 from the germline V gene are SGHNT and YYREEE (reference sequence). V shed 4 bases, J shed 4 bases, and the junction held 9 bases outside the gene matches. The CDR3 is CASSGGGGRPDTQYF. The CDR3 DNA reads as TGTGCCAGCAGCGGGGGGGGAGGGCGCCCAGATACGCAGTATTTT.

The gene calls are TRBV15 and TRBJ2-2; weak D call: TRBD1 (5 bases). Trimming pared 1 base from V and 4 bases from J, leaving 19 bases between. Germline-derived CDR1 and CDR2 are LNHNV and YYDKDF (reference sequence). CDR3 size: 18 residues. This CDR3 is CATSRGGRQTSSTGELFF. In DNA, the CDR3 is TGTGCCACCAGCAGAGGGGGCCGGCAGACCTCGAGCACCGGGGAGCTGTTTTTT.

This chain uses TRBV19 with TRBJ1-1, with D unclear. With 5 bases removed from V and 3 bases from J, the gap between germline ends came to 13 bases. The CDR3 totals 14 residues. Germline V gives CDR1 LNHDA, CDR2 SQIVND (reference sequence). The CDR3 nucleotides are TGTGCCAGTAGTGACATCCAAAGGTACACTGAAGCTTTCTTT. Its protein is CASSDIQRYTEAFF.

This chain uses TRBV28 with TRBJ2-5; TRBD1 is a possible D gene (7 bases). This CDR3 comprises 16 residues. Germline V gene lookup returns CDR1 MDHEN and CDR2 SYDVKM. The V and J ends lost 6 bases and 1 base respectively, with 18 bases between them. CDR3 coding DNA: TGTGCCAGCAGGTCCGGGAGTAGGGGGCTCCAAGAGACCCAGTACTTC. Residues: CASRSGSRGLQETQYF.

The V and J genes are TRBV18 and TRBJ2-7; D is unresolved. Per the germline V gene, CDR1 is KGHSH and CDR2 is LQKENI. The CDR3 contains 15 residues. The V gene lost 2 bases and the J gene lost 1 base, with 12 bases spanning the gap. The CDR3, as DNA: TGTGCCAGCTCACCAAAACCAGACGGGTCCTACGAGCAGTACTTC. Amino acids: CASSPKPDGSYEQYF.

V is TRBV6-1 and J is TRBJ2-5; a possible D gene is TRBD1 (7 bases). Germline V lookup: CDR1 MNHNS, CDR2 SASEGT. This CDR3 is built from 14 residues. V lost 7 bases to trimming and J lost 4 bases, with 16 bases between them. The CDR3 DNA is TGTGCCAGCACCAACAGGGGAGGAGGAGAGACCCAGTACTTC. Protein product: CASTNRGGGETQYF.

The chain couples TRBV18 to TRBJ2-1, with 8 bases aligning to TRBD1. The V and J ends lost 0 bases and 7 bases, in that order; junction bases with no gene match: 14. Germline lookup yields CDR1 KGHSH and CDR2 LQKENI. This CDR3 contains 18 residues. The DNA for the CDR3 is TGTGCCAGCTCACCACCGTCACCAGGACAGGGTAGCTTGAATGAGCAGTTCTTC. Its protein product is CASSPPSPGQGSLNEQFF.